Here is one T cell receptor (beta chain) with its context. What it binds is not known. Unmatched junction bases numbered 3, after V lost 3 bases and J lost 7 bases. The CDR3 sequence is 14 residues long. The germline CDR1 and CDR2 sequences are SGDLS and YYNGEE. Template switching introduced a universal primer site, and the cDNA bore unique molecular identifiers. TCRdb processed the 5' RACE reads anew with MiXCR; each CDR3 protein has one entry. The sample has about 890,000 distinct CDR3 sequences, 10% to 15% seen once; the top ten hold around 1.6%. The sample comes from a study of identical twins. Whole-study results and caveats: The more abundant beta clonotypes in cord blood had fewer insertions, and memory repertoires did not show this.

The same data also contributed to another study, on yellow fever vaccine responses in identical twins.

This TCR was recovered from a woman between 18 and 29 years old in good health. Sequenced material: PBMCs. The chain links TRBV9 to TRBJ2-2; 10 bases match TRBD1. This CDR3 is CASSGQGAGGELFF. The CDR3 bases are TGTGCCAGCAGCGGACAGGGGGCCGGCGGGGAGCTGTTTTTT.